Listed below are T cell receptor beta chains from one sample, sequenced in a study of cytomegalovirus exposure and HLA in healthy donors. Data came from immunoSEQ multiplex PCR; TCRdb stores just in-frame clones and leaves some out. This table has roughly 120,000 clones, about 82% appearing once. The sample comprised PBMCs. The receptors originated from a man between 18 and 29 years old in good health and CMV-seronegative. Each CDR3 is given with its conserved first and last residue. D genes are given only for firm matches. The size field is filled for only some rows; it gives once, few, many or a size class.

v_gene	d_gene	j_gene	abundance	CDR3nt	CDR3aa
TRBV27	-	TRBJ2-7	-	TGTGCCAGCAGTTTATTCCAGGGCAAGTACGAGCAGTACTTC	CASSLFQGKYEQYF
TRBV6-5	-	TRBJ1-6	-	TGTGCCAGCAGCTACGGGCCACCCGGGGTGAATTCACCCCTCCACTTT	CASSYGPPGVNSPLHF
TRBV13	-	TRBJ1-2	-	TGTGCCAGCAGCCCTAGCGGCGGAAGCTATGGCTACACCTTC	CASSPSGGSYGYTF
TRBV19	-	TRBJ2-4	-	TGTGCCAGTAGTGACTCCCCGAGCCAAAACATTCAGTACTTC	CASSDSPSQNIQYF
TRBV12-5	-	TRBJ2-1	-	TGTGCTAGTGGTTTGGGACAGAGTGAGCAGTTCTTC	CASGLGQSEQFF
TRBV11-2	TRBD2	TRBJ2-3	-	TGTGCCAGCAGCTTAGGGCCTAGCGGTTCTTCCACAGATACGCAGTATTTT	CASSLGPSGSSTDTQYF
TRBV6-1	TRBD1	TRBJ1-2	-	TGTGCCAGCAGTGAAGGGTCTGCAGGGGGCAGGAGTAGTACCTTC	CASSEGSAGGRSSTF
TRBV19	-	TRBJ2-1	-	TGTGCCAGTAGTATGCGGGGCGATGAGCAGTTCTTC	CASSMRGDEQFF
TRBV7-8	TRBD2	TRBJ2-7	-	TGTGCCAGCAGCTTAGAGGCTAGCGGGTCCTACGAGCAGTACTTC	CASSLEASGSYEQYF
TRBV5-4	-	TRBJ2-3	-	TGTGCCAGCAGCTTGGCCGTAGCCTCAGCGCAGTATTTT	CASSLAVASAQYF
TRBV11-3	TRBD2	TRBJ2-3	-	TGTGCCAGCAGCGGCGGGGGTGTGACAGATACGCAGTATTTT	CASSGGGVTDTQYF
TRBV29-1	-	TRBJ2-5	-	TGCAGCGTTATTCACGGAGAGACCCAGTACTTC	CSVIHGETQYF
TRBV9	TRBD1	TRBJ2-1	-	TGTGCCAGCAGCGCCCGGGACAGGGTCAATGAGCAGTTCTTC	CASSARDRVNEQFF
TRBV6-1	-	TRBJ1-5	-	TGTGCCAGCAGGGCACAGGGTTATAGCAATCAGCCCCAGCATTTT	CASRAQGYSNQPQHF
TRBV5-6	-	TRBJ1-6	once	TGTGCCAGCAGCTACGCGGCAGGGAATGGGTCACCCCTCCACTTT	CASSYAAGNGSPLHF
TRBV28	-	TRBJ1-1	-	TGTGCCAGCAAACGTGGAGGAGCTTTCTTT	CASKRGGAFF
TRBV11-2	TRBD1	TRBJ1-2	-	TGTGCCAGCAGTTCCGGGACAGCCGATGGCTACACCTTC	CASSSGTADGYTF
TRBV7-2	-	TRBJ2-3	-	TGTGCCAGCAGCTTAAGACAGATCACAGATACGCAGTATTTT	CASSLRQITDTQYF
TRBV30	-	TRBJ2-7	-	TGTGCTTGGGGCGGGAACTCCTACGAGCAGTACTTC	CAWGGNSYEQYF
TRBV5-1	TRBD1	TRBJ2-5	-	TGCGCCAGCGCGGGGGATTGGACAGGGGGCAAGGAGACCCAGTACTTC	CASAGDWTGGKETQYF
TRBV29-1	TRBD1	TRBJ1-2	once	TGCAGCGTTGAAGGCGGACAGGGGTTAGGCGGCTACACCTTC	CSVEGGQGLGGYTF
TRBV2	TRBD2	TRBJ2-7	-	TGTGCCAGCAGCCCGGGACTAGCGGGAGGGCAGGGCGAGCAGTACTTC	CASSPGLAGGQGEQYF
TRBV7-6	TRBD2	TRBJ2-7	-	TGTGCCAGCAGCCAAAGACTAGCTGAAACGGGGGAGCAGTACTTC	CASSQRLAETGEQYF
TRBV19	-	TRBJ1-5	-	TGTGCCAGTAGTATATCGGGAGGGCTGGGTCAGCCCCAGCATTTT	CASSISGGLGQPQHF
TRBV7-8	-	TRBJ1-1	-	TGTGCCAGCAGATCTACAGGGTCCGAGGATGAAGCTTTCTTT	CASRSTGSEDEAFF
TRBV29-1	-	TRBJ2-5	-	TGCAGCGTTGAAGGGGCCCGGGTGGCGGGGCGAGGAGAGACCCAGTACTTC	CSVEGARVAGRGETQYF
TRBV4-1	-	TRBJ1-1	-	TGCGCCAGCAGCCAGGGGCAGGGGAACACTGAAGCTTTCTTT	CASSQGQGNTEAFF
TRBV2	TRBD1	TRBJ1-1	-	TGTGCCACGGAAGACAGGGCCGAAGCTTTCTTT	CATEDRAEAFF
TRBV5-4	-	TRBJ2-7	-	TGTGCCAGCAGCTTGGCCGGGTTAGGGAGATCCTACGAGCAGTACTTC	CASSLAGLGRSYEQYF
TRBV5-6	TRBD1	TRBJ2-3	once	TGTGCCAGCAGCTCCGGACAGGGCACAGATACGCAGTATTTT	CASSSGQGTDTQYF
TRBV7-6	TRBD1	TRBJ1-4	-	TGTGCCAGCAGCGAAGGACAGGGGAGAGAAAAACTGTTTTTT	CASSEGQGREKLFF
TRBV9	TRBD1	TRBJ1-4	-	TGTGCCAGCAGCCTCAGGGACAGGAGTAATGAAAAACTGTTTTTT	CASSLRDRSNEKLFF
TRBV6-5	-	TRBJ2-3	-	TGTGCCAGCCGCTCGGACACCACAGATACGCAGTATTTT	CASRSDTTDTQYF
TRBV30	-	TRBJ1-2	-	TGTGCCTGGAGGGTGGGGGCCGGGGGGGGCTACACCTTC	CAWRVGAGGGYTF
TRBV6-5	TRBD2	TRBJ2-7	-	TGTGCCAGCAGTTCGGGACTAGCGGGCTACGAGCAGTACTTC	CASSSGLAGYEQYF
TRBV10-1	TRBD2	TRBJ2-7	-	TGCGCCAGCAGTGACCCGACTAGCGGGGCCTACGAGCAGTACTTC	CASSDPTSGAYEQYF
TRBV11-2	TRBD1	TRBJ1-1	-	TGTGCCAGCAGCCCTGGGGCTGGGACAGGGAATACTGAAGCTTTCTTT	CASSPGAGTGNTEAFF
TRBV7-9	-	TRBJ2-3	-	TGTGCCAGCAGCTTAGTTTTTGGGGGGGATACGCAGTATTTT	CASSLVFGGDTQYF
TRBV30	-	TRBJ2-1	-	TGTGCCTGGAGATTACAGGGAAGGGTTGGTGTTGAGCAGTTCTTC	CAWRLQGRVGVEQFF
TRBV10-2	TRBD2	TRBJ2-2	-	TGCGCCAGCATGTTAGCGGGAGGGCCGACCGGGGAGCTGTTTTTT	CASMLAGGPTGELFF
TRBV30	TRBD1	TRBJ2-5	-	TGTGCCTGGAGTCCCAACAGGGGGCCCGGGGAGACCCAGTACTTC	CAWSPNRGPGETQYF